The 17 T cell receptor beta chains listed next were all sequenced from one sample in a study of siplizumab effects on memory and regulatory T cells. The method was immunoSEQ multiplex PCR; TCRdb's version includes in-frame clones alone and lacks a portion of them. The table has 100,000 to 120,000 clones, around 93% seen once. The specimen sequenced was CD4+ T cells sorted from blood. All receptors derive from a human donor in good health.

V and J are TRBV30 and TRBJ1-6; TRBD1 matches at 8 bases. Germline V gives CDR1 GTSNPN, CDR2 SVGIG (reference sequence). The trim removed 4 bases at V and 9 bases at J, leaving 11 bases unmatched. The CDR3 loop spans 15 amino acids. CDR3 residues: CAWTRTGKLISPLHF. CDR3 nucleotides: TGTGCCTGGACCCGGACAGGGAAATTAATTTCACCCCTCCACTTT.

This clone was counted a few times. Different DNA sequences within this sample yield the same CDR3. This chain joins TRBV6-1 and TRBJ1-5; TRBD1 agrees at 8 bases. J lost 2 bases, V lost 1 base, and 4 bases had no gene match. The CDR3 spans 16 residues. Germline V CDR1 and CDR2: MNHNS, SASEGT. CDR3 sequence reads: CASSEVGQGGNQPQHF. DNA for the CDR3: TGTGCCAGCAGTGAAGTTGGACAGGGAGGCAATCAGCCCCAGCATTTT.

The CDR3 coding sequence is TGTGCCAGCAGCCAAATAAGGACTAGCGGGAGGAGGGGCACAGATACGCAGTATTTT. It is translated as CASSQIRTSGRRGTDTQYF. J is TRBJ2-3 and V is TRBV4-2, with TRBD2 matching over 14 bases. This CDR3 has 19 amino acids. Trimming at V came to 2 bases and at J to 1 base, leaving 8 bases not matched to a gene. CDR1 is LGHNA and CDR2 is YNFKEQ in the germline V gene.

The chain links TRBV30 to TRBJ1-1, with D possibly TRBD1 on 5 matching bases. The CDR3 extends over 14 amino acids. V lost 0 bases and J lost 5, with 13 bases in between. The germline V gene encodes CDR1 GTSNPN and CDR2 SVGIG (reference sequence). The CDR3 DNA is TGTGCCTGGAGTGTAGGCGGGGGGAGAACTGAAGCTTTCTTT. Translated: CAWSVGGGRTEAFF. Based on the CDR3 plus reference TRBV30 and TRBJ1-1, the full variable domain is SQTIHQWPATLVQPVGSPLSLECTVEGTSNPNLYWYRQAAGRGLQLLFYSVGIGQISSEVPQNLSASRPQDRQFILSSKKLLLSDSGFYLCAWSVGGGRTEAFFGQGTRLTVV.

V and J are TRBV28 and TRBJ1-2; D unresolved. Germline CDR1 MDHEN, CDR2 SYDVKM. The germline V and J ends were trimmed by 7 bases and 5 bases, with 14 bases remaining between them. The CDR3 sequence is 13 residues long. The CDR3 loop reads CASTSPTEYGYTF. The CDR3, as DNA: TGTGCCAGCACCTCTCCGACGGAGTATGGCTACACCTTC.

The chain uses TRBV4-1 and TRBJ2-7, with D perhaps TRBD1 (6 bases). The CDR3 extends over 15 amino acids. The germline V gene has CDR1 MGHRA and CDR2 YSYEKL. V was shortened by 3 bases and J by 7 bases, with 19 bases between the two germline ends. In DNA form, the CDR3 reads TGCGCCAGCAGCCAGACCCGCCAGGGGCAGGGAGAGCAGTACTTC. This gives the protein CASSQTRQGQGEQYF.

The V and J genes are TRBV7-9 and TRBJ2-2, with D perhaps assigned TRBD1 or TRBD2 (5 bases each). The germline V gene encodes CDR1 SEHNR and CDR2 FQNEAQ (reference sequence). The CDR3 runs to 13 residues. Between the trimmed V and J ends, which lost 8 bases and 4 bases, there was a span of 11 bases. The CDR3 DNA is TGTGCCAGCCGGGGCGAAGGCACCGGGGAGCTGTTTTTT. Amino acids: CASRGEGTGELFF.

This chain joins TRBV9 and TRBJ1-2, with D tentatively TRBD1 (5 bases). The length of the CDR3 is 12 residues. Per the germline V gene, CDR1 is SGDLS and CDR2 is YYNGEE. Trimming took off 3 bases at V and 7 bases at J, with 10 bases between the two ends. CDR3 protein: CASSAGGGGYTF. CDR3 DNA sequence: TGTGCCAGCAGCGCGGGGGGTGGTGGCTACACCTTC.

V is TRBV11-1 and J is TRBJ2-2, with 7 positions matching TRBD1. This CDR3 region has 15 residues. Germline V CDR1 and CDR2: SGHAT, FQDESV (reference sequence). J gave up 3 bases and V 5 bases, and 6 bases lay outside the gene matches. CDR3 coding DNA: TGTGCCAGCAGCAGATACGGGACAGACACCGGGGAGCTGTTTTTT. It yields the protein CASSRYGTDTGELFF.

This chain connects TRBV2 to TRBJ2-3; D may be TRBD2 (6 bases). The CDR3 length is 15 residues. V dropped 2 bases and J dropped 2 bases, with 11 bases sitting between them. Looked up from germline, CDR1 is SNHLY and CDR2 is FYNNEI. The CDR3 coding sequence is TGTGCCAGCAGTGAACAAGGACTACCCACAGATACGCAGTATTTT. The encoded protein is CASSEQGLPTDTQYF.

The gene calls are TRBV2 and TRBJ1-6; 8 bases map to TRBD1. The ends lost 3 bases at V and 9 bases at J; junction bases unmatched: 10. The CDR3 runs to 16 residues. In germline, CDR1 is SNHLY, CDR2 FYNNEI. The DNA of the CDR3 is TGTGCCAGCAGTGAGAGAGACAGGGGATCTGGTTCACCCCTCCACTTT. It codes for CASSERDRGSGSPLHF.

The chain carries TRBV27 and TRBJ1-6; 7 nucleotides align to TRBD1. The germline CDR1 and CDR2 sequences are MNHEY and SMNVEV (reference sequence). The CDR3 runs to 13 residues. V lost 8 bases, J lost 4 bases, and 2 bases stayed unmatched. The CDR3 DNA reads as TGTGCCAGCTCGGGACAGTATAATTCACCCCTCCACTTT. Protein sequence: CASSGQYNSPLHF.

This chain uses TRBV7-8 with TRBJ1-1, with 7 positions matching TRBD1. The CDR3 runs to 16 residues. V was pared by 5 bases and J by 2 bases, with 11 bases of the junction left unmatched. The germline V gene has CDR1 SGHVS and CDR2 FQNEAQ. As DNA, the CDR3 is TGTGCCAGCAGCCGCCTAGGGGGCAAGTTTAACACTGAAGCTTTCTTT. This encodes CASSRLGGKFNTEAFF.

This clone was picked up one time. The chain combines TRBV5-6 with TRBJ1-2; possible D gene TRBD1, 6 bases. The CDR3 extends over 14 amino acids. Trimming cost V 2 bases and J 4 bases, with 12 bases left between them. The germline V gene has CDR1 SGHDT and CDR2 YYEEEE. CDR3 sequence reads: CASSFQGRVYGYTF. The DNA for the CDR3 is TGTGCCAGCAGCTTTCAGGGGAGGGTCTATGGCTACACCTTC.

With regard to this clone: Other DNA sequences within the sample encode an identical CDR3. The chain carries TRBV5-1 and TRBJ1-4; 9 bases map to TRBD1. V shed 4 bases and J 8 bases; nucleotides not matched to a gene: 6. This CDR3 has 14 amino acids. CDR1 and CDR2 from the germline V gene are SGHRS and YFSETQ. CDR3 in DNA: TGCGCCAGCAGCCCCGGACAGGGGAACGAAAAACTGTTTTTT. It encodes CASSPGQGNEKLFF.

The V gene is TRBV11-1, the J gene TRBJ2-3; 9 bases fit TRBD2. The CDR3 length is 16 residues. The junction had 4 bases not matched to a gene; V was cut back by 1 base and J by 2 bases. Per the germline V gene, CDR1 is SGHAT and CDR2 is FQDESV (reference sequence). CDR3 region: CASSLVAGAYTDTQYF. CDR3 bases: TGTGCCAGCAGCTTAGTAGCGGGGGCCTACACAGATACGCAGTATTTT.

This clone appeared a single time. The chain uses TRBV10-3 and TRBJ2-7; 9 bases are a match to TRBD1. V lost 6 bases to trimming and J lost 3 bases; unmatched junction nucleotides: 3. The CDR3 runs to 13 residues. Germline V gene sequence: CDR1 ENHRY, CDR2 SYGVKD. As DNA, the CDR3 is TGTGCCATCAGGGAGGGACAGGGCTACGAGCAGTACTTC. Translated, it gives CAIREGQGYEQYF.